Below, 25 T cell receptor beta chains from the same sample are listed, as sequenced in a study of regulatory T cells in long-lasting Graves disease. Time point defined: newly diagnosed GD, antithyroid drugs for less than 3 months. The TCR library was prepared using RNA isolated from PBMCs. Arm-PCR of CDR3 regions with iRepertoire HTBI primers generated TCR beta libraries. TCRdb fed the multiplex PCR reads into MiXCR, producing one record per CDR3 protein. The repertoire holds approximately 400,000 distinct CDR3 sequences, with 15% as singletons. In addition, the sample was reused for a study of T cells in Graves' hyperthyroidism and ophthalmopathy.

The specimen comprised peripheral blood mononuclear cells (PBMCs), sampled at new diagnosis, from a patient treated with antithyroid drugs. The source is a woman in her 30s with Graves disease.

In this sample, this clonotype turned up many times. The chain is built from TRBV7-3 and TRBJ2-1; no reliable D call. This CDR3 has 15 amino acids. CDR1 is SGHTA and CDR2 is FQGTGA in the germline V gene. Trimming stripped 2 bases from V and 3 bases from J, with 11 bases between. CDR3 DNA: TGTGCCAGCAGCTTAGATAACGGGCTCTACAATGAGCAGTTCTTC. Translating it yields CASSLDNGLYNEQFF. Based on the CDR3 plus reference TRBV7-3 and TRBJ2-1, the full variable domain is GAGVSQTPSNKVTEKGKYVELRCDPISGHTALYWYRQSLGQGPEFLIYFQGTGAADDSGLPNDRFFAVRPEGSVSTLKIQRTERGDSAVYLCASSLDNGLYNEQFFGPGTRLTVL.

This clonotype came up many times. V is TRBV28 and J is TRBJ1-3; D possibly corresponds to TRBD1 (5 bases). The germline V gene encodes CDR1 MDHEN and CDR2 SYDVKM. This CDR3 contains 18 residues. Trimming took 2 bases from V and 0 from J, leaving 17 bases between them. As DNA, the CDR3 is TGTGCCAGCAGTTTACCGATGGGACCGAAACACTCTGGAAACACCATATATTTT. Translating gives CASSLPMGPKHSGNTIYF.

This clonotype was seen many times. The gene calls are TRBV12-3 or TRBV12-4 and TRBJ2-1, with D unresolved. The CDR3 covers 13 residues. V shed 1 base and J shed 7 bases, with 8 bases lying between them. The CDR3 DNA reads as TGTGCCAGCAGTTTAGACGGAAGAAATGAGCAGTTCTTC. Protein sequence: CASSLDGRNEQFF.

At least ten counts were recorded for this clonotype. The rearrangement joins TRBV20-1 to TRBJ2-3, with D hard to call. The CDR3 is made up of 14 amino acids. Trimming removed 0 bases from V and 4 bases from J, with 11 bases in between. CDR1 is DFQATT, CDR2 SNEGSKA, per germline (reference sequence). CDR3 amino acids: CSARDSGWPDTQYF. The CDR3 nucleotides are TGCAGTGCTAGAGATTCCGGTTGGCCAGATACGCAGTATTTT.

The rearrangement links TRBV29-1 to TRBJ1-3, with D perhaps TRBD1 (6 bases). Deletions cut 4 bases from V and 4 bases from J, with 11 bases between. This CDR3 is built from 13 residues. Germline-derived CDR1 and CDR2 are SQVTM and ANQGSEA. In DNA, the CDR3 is TGCAGCGTTGTTTCGACAGGCGGAAACACCATATATTTT. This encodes CSVVSTGGNTIYF.

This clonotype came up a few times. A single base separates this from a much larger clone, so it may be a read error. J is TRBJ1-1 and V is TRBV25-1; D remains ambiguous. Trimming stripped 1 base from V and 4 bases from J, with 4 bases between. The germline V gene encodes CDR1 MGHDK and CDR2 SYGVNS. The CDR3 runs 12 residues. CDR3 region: CASSEWGTEAFF. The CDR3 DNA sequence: TGTGCCAGCAGTGAATGGGGCACTGAAGCTTTCTTT.

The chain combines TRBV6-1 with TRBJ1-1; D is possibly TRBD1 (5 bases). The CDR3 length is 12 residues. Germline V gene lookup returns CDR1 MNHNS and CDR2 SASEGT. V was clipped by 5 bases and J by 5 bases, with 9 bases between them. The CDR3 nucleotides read TGTGCCAGCAGTCCCTGGGGGACTGAAGCTTTCTTT. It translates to CASSPWGTEAFF.

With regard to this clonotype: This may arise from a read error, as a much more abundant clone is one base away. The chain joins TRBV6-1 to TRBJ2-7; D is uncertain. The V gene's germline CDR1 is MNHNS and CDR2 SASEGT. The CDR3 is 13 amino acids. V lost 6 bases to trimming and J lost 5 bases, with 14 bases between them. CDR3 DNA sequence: TGTGCCAGCAGCCATGACGGATCCGACGAGCAGTACTTC. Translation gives CASSHDGSDEQYF.

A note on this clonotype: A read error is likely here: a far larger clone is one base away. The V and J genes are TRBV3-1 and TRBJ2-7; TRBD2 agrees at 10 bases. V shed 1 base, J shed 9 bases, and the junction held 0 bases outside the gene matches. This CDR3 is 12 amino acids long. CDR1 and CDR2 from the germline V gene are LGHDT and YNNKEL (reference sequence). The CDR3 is CASSQVAGGQYF. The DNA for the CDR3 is TGTGCCAGCAGCCAAGTAGCGGGAGGGCAGTACTTC.

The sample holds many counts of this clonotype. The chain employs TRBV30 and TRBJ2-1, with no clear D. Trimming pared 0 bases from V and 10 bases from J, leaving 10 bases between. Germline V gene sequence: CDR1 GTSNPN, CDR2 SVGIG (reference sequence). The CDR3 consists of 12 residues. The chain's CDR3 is CAWSVHGLEQFF. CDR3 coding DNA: TGTGCCTGGAGTGTCCACGGCCTGGAGCAGTTCTTC.

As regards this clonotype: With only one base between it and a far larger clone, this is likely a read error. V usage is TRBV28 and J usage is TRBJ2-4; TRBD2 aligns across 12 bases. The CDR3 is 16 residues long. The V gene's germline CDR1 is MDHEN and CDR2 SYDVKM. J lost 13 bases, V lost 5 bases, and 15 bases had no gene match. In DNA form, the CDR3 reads TGTGCCAGCAGTCAAGGACTAGCGGGAACCTACAATGAGCAGTACTTC. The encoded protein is CASSQGLAGTYNEQYF.

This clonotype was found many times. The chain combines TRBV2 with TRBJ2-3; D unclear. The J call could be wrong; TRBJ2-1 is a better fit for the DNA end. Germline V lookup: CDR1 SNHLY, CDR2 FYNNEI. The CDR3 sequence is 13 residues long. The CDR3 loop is CASSEIATLPQFF. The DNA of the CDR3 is TGTGCCAGCAGTGAAATCGCCACCCTCCCGCAGTTCTTC.

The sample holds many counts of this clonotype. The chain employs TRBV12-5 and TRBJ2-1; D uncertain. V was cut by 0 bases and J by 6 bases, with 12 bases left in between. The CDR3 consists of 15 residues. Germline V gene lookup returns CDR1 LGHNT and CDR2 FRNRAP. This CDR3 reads CASGLVPPTFNEQFF. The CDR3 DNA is TGTGCTAGTGGTTTGGTACCGCCCACGTTCAATGAGCAGTTCTTC.

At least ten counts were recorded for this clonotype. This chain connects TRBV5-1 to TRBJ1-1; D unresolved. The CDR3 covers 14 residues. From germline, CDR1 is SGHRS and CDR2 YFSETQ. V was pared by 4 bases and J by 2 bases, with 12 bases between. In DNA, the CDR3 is TGCGCCAGCAGCCAAACCCTCTCCAACACTGAAGCTTTCTTT. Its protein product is CASSQTLSNTEAFF.

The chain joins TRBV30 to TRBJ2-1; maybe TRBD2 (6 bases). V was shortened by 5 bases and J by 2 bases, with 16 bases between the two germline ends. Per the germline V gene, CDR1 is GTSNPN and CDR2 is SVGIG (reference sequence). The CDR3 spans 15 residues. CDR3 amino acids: CAWDPGVGPYNEQFF. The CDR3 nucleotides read TGTGCCTGGGATCCGGGAGTGGGCCCCTACAATGAGCAGTTCTTC.

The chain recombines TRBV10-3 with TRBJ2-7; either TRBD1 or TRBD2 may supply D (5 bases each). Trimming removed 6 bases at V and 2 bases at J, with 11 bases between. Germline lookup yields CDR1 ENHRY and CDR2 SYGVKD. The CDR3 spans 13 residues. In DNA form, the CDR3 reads TGTGCCATCAGCTGGGACCGGGCCTACGAGCAGTACTTC. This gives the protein CAISWDRAYEQYF.

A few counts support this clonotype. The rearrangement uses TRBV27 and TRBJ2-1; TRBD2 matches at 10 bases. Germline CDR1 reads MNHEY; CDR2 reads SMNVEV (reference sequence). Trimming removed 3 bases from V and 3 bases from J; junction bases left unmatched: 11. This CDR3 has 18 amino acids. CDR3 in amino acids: CASSFLRGLAGVYNEQFF. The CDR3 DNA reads TGTGCCAGCAGTTTCCTGAGGGGGCTAGCGGGAGTCTACAATGAGCAGTTCTTC.

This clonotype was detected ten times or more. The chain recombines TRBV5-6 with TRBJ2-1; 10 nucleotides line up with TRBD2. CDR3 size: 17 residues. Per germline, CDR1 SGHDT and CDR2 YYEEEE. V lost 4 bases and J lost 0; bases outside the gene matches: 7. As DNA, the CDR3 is TGTGCCAGCAGCCCCGGGACTAGCGTGAGCTCCTACAATGAGCAGTTCTTC. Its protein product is CASSPGTSVSSYNEQFF.

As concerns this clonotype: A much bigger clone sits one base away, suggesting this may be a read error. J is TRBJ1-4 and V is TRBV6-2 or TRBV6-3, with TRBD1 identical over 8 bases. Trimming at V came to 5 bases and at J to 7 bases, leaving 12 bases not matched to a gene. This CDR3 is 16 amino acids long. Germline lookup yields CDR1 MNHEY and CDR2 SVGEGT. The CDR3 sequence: CASSEAKTGEGEKLFF. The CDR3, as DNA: TGTGCCAGCAGTGAGGCGAAGACAGGGGAAGGTGAAAAACTGTTTTTT.

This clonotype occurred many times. The CDR3 DNA reads as TGTGCCAGCAGCTCCCTAGCGGGGGAGGGCACAGATACGCAGTATTTT. Protein: CASSSLAGEGTDTQYF. The chain carries TRBV9 and TRBJ2-3, with 10 bases identical to TRBD2. Germline lookup yields CDR1 SGDLS and CDR2 YYNGEE. The CDR3 is 16 amino acids. Trimming at V came to 4 bases and at J to 1 base, leaving 6 bases not matched to a gene.

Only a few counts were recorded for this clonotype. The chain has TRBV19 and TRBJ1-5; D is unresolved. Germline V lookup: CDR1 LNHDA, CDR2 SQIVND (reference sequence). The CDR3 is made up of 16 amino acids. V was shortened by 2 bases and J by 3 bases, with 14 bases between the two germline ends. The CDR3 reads CASSIRAADSNQPQHF. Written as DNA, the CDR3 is TGTGCCAGTAGTATACGGGCGGCCGACTCCAATCAGCCCCAGCATTTT.

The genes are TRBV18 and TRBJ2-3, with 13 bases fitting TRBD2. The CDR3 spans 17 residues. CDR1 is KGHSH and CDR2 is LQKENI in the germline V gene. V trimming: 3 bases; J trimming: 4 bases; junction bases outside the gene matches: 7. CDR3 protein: CASSPFDGLAGADTQYF. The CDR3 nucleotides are TGTGCCAGCTCACCTTTCGACGGACTAGCGGGAGCAGATACGCAGTATTTT. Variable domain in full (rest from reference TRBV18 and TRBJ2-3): NAGVMQNPRHLVRRRGQEARLRCSPMKGHSHVYWYRQLPEEGLKFMVYLQKENIIDESGMPKERFSAEFPKEGPSILRIQQVVRGDSAAYFCASSPFDGLAGADTQYFGPGTRLTVL.

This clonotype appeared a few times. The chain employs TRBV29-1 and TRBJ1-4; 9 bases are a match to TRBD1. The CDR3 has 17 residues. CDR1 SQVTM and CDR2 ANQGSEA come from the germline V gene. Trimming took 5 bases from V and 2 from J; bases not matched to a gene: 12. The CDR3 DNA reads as TGCAGCGTTCTTGTCCGGGACAGGGTAAATACTAATGAAAAACTGTTTTTT. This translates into CSVLVRDRVNTNEKLFF.

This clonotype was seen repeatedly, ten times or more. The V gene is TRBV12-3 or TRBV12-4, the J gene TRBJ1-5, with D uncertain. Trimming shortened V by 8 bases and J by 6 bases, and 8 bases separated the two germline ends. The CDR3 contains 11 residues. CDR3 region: CASARGQPQHF. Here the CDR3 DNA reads TGTGCCAGCGCCCGGGGTCAGCCCCAGCATTTT.

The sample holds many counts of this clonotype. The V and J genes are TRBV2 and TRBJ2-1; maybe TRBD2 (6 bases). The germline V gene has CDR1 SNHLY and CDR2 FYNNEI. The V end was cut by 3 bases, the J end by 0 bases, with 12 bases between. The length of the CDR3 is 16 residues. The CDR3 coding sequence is TGTGCCAGCAGTGACCCGGGAGAGAGCTCCTACAATGAGCAGTTCTTC. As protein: CASSDPGESSYNEQFF.